This T cell receptor beta chain appears in the sequencing data of a study of T cell repertoires in cytomegalovirus infection. Study-wide results and caveats: Cumulated frequencies of public TCR beta families served to identify carriers of CMV plus the relevant HLA. HLA-C-restricted CMV clonotypes gave the most frequent clonotype in two of eight donors.

Per germline, CDR1 KGHSH and CDR2 LQKENI. Between the trimmed V and J ends, which lost 2 bases and 4 bases, there was a span of 8 bases. The CDR3 sequence is 13 residues long. TCRdb reprocessed the reads with MiXCR, giving one entry per CDR3 protein. The top ten clones hold about an eighth of a sample with 650,000 to 900,000 distinct CDR3 sequences, almost 30% of them seen once. About this clonotype: Its antigen is not identified.

The sequence was obtained from a human donor in good health (CMV status not recorded). Some clones in this sample may be carry-over from other donors' samples. The sample consisted of cultured CD8+ T cells from PBMCs, taken from culture after CMV antigen stimulation. The gene calls are TRBV18 and TRBJ1-1; D is unclear. CDR3 loop: CASSPLGATEAFF. CDR3 in DNA: TGTGCCAGCTCACCATTGGGAGCCACTGAAGCTTTCTTT.